The 18 T cell receptor beta chains listed next were all sequenced from one sample in a study of blood T cells in healthy people across ages. Through a sample-barcoded 5' primer and a J-beta primer mix, a second PCR was run for roughly 6 to 12 cycles. Each CDR3 protein gets one entry after TCRdb re-called the 5' RACE reads with MiXCR. The repertoire holds 1.4 million to 1.5 million distinct CDR3 sequences, with around 39% as singletons. The source material was blood. These receptors were obtained from a woman between 18 and 29 years old in good health.

This sequence joins TRBV20-1 and TRBJ1-4, with a weak D call TRBD1 (5 bases). The V end lost 6 bases, the J end lost 4 bases, and 15 bases lay between the germline ends. In germline, CDR1 is DFQATT, CDR2 SNEGSKA (reference sequence). The CDR3 covers 14 residues. The CDR3: CSAPQGDYNEKLFF. The CDR3 nucleotides read TGCAGTGCCCCCCAAGGGGACTATAATGAAAAACTGTTTTTT.

The J gene is TRBJ1-1, the V gene TRBV12-3 or TRBV12-4; TRBD1 agrees at 7 bases. The V gene end was trimmed by 5 bases and the J gene end by 6 bases; junction bases not matched to a gene: 12. The CDR3 consists of 15 residues. The CDR3 loop is CASSPRGPFGAEAFF. CDR3 nucleotides: TGTGCCAGCAGTCCAAGGGGGCCCTTCGGTGCTGAAGCTTTCTTT.

V gene TRBV6-5 combines with J gene TRBJ1-2; D gene ambiguous. Germline V lookup: CDR1 MNHEY, CDR2 SVGAGI. The CDR3 has 16 amino acids. The V and J ends lost 6 bases and 6 bases respectively, with 23 bases between them. The CDR3 loop reads CASSAAPPNVGDGYTF. CDR3 bases: TGTGCCAGCAGCGCGGCCCCACCGAACGTTGGAGATGGCTACACCTTC.

This clonotype has just one count. This chain links TRBV9 with TRBJ1-1, with D possibly TRBD1 on 6 matching bases. Germline lookup yields CDR1 SGDLS and CDR2 YYNGEE. The CDR3 consists of 13 residues. Trimming cost V 4 bases and J 7 bases, with 14 bases left between them. The CDR3 DNA reads as TGTGCCAGCAGCAAGTGGGGGGCGGGTGAAGCTTTCTTT. This gives the protein CASSKWGAGEAFF. The variable domain in full, with the rest retrieved from reference TRBV9 and TRBJ1-1, is DSGVTQTPKHLITATGQRVTLRCSPRSGDLSVYWYQQSLDQGLQFLIQYYNGEERAKGNILERFSAQQFPDLHSELNLSSLELGDSALYFCASSKWGAGEAFFGQGTRLTVV.

This clonotype was seen more than once but under ten times. V and J are TRBV25-1 and TRBJ2-3; D possibly uses TRBD1 or TRBD2 (6 bases each). Trimming left V 5 bases short and J 2 bases short, with 17 bases between. This CDR3 has 16 residues. From germline, CDR1 is MGHDK and CDR2 SYGVNS. Here the CDR3 DNA reads TGTGCCAGCAGTTTCCATGCCGGGGGCTACACAGATACGCAGTATTTT. As protein: CASSFHAGGYTDTQYF.

The J gene is TRBJ2-7, the V gene TRBV4-1, with 8 bases identical to TRBD1. The trim removed 5 bases at V and 7 bases at J, leaving 13 bases unmatched. CDR3 length: 15 residues. Germline CDR1 and CDR2: MGHRA and YSYEKL. CDR3 DNA: TGCGCCAGCAGCGTTACCGGACAGGGCCTAGGGGAGCAGTACTTC. It specifies CASSVTGQGLGEQYF.

This rearrangement joins TRBV30 to TRBJ2-1; unclear D gene. CDR1 is GTSNPN, CDR2 SVGIG, per germline (reference sequence). Trimming stripped 1 base from V and 2 bases from J, with 15 bases between. This CDR3 has 16 residues. For the CDR3, the DNA is TGTGCCTGGAGTGGGATTAAGGCGGCTACCTACAATGAGCAGTTCTTC. Translating gives CAWSGIKAATYNEQFF.

This clonotype was counted between two and nine times. V gene TRBV29-1 combines with J gene TRBJ1-1, with TRBD1 identical over 9 bases. The CDR3 has 13 amino acids. V was clipped by 7 bases and J by 1 base; unmatched bases: 4. Germline loops: CDR1 SQVTM, CDR2 ANQGSEA. The CDR3 nucleotides read TGCAGCGCCATGGACAGGGGGAACACTGAAGCTTTCTTT. Its protein product is CSAMDRGNTEAFF.

The V call is TRBV27, the J call TRBJ1-1; unclear D gene. The CDR3 covers 12 residues. V lost 5 bases, J lost 8 bases, and 12 bases lay in between. The germline V gene encodes CDR1 MNHEY and CDR2 SMNVEV (reference sequence). The CDR3 here is CASSGVGEEAFF. DNA of the CDR3: TGTGCCAGCAGTGGGGTTGGGGAGGAAGCTTTCTTT.

This clonotype appeared many times. The chain joins TRBV5-6 to TRBJ2-1; no clear D. Trimming shortened V by 0 bases and J by 6 bases, and 4 bases separated the two germline ends. The CDR3 extends over 12 amino acids. Germline CDR1 and CDR2: SGHDT and YYEEEE. CDR3 bases: TGTGCCAGCAGCTTGGCTGTCAATGAGCAGTTCTTC. Translated: CASSLAVNEQFF.

This clonotype turned up a few times. The chain couples TRBV7-2 to TRBJ2-7; 7 bases agree with TRBD2. The germline V gene has CDR1 SGHTA and CDR2 FQGNSA. The V and J ends lost 6 bases and 0 bases, in that order; junction bases with no gene match: 5. This CDR3 spans 14 amino acids. CDR3 sequence: CASSRLAISYEQYF. The CDR3 DNA reads as TGTGCCAGCAGTCGACTAGCCATCTCCTACGAGCAGTACTTC.

V usage is TRBV12-3 or TRBV12-4 and J usage is TRBJ2-1, with D hard to call. V gave up 3 bases and J gave up 4 bases, with 7 bases separating them. This CDR3 comprises 13 residues. The CDR3 DNA is TGTGCCAGCAGTTTTATGGATTACAATGAGCAGTTCTTC. This sequence encodes CASSFMDYNEQFF.

This rearrangement joins TRBV6-5 to TRBJ1-2, with D unclear. The germline V and J ends were trimmed by 0 bases and 0 bases, with 11 bases remaining between them. Germline CDR1 and CDR2: MNHEY and SVGAGI. The CDR3 runs 16 residues. The CDR3 loop is CASSYSGRLTNYGYTF. CDR3 DNA sequence: TGTGCCAGCAGTTACTCGGGCAGACTTACTAACTATGGCTACACCTTC.

This clonotype was seen only a few times. The rearrangement uses TRBV27 and TRBJ1-2; tentatively, D is TRBD1 (5 bases). Per the germline V gene, CDR1 is MNHEY and CDR2 is SMNVEV (reference sequence). The CDR3 extends over 14 amino acids. V lost 5 bases and J 4 bases, leaving 14 bases between the germline ends. The CDR3 sequence is CASSTRQYVYGYTF. DNA for the CDR3: TGTGCCAGCAGTACCCGACAGTACGTCTATGGCTACACCTTC.

V gene TRBV20-1 combines with J gene TRBJ1-1; D unresolved. Germline CDR1 and CDR2: DFQATT and SNEGSKA (reference sequence). V was pared by 0 bases and J by 0 bases, with 11 bases between. The CDR3 is 15 amino acids. Written as DNA, the CDR3 is TGCAGTGCTAGAGATCTGATCCGGCTGAACACTGAAGCTTTCTTT. This gives the protein CSARDLIRLNTEAFF.

This clonotype was seen once. V and J are TRBV24-1 and TRBJ1-2; D gene ambiguous. Trimming stripped 1 base from V and 8 bases from J, with 10 bases between. Per the germline V gene, CDR1 is KGHDR and CDR2 is SFDVKD. This CDR3 has 13 amino acids. CDR3 in DNA: TGTGCCACCAGTGATTTAGCAGGAACGGGCTACACCTTC. It yields the protein CATSDLAGTGYTF.

This clonotype was detected only a few times. V usage is TRBV7-3 and J usage is TRBJ1-1, with TRBD1 identical over 10 bases. CDR1 is SGHTA, CDR2 FQGTGA, per germline. The CDR3 sequence is 13 residues long. The junction had 2 bases not matched to a gene; V was cut back by 4 bases and J by 6 bases. CDR3 coding DNA: TGTGCCAGCAGCTCGGACAGGGGGGCTGAAGCTTTCTTT. Translation: CASSSDRGAEAFF.

The rearrangement joins TRBV4-1 to TRBJ1-2; D call uncertain. V dropped 0 bases and J dropped 5 bases, with 10 bases sitting between them. This CDR3 has 14 residues. CDR1 and CDR2 (germline): MGHRA, YSYEKL. The CDR3 spells CASSQDLGWYGYTF. The DNA of the CDR3 is TGCGCCAGCAGCCAAGATCTGGGATGGTATGGCTACACCTTC.